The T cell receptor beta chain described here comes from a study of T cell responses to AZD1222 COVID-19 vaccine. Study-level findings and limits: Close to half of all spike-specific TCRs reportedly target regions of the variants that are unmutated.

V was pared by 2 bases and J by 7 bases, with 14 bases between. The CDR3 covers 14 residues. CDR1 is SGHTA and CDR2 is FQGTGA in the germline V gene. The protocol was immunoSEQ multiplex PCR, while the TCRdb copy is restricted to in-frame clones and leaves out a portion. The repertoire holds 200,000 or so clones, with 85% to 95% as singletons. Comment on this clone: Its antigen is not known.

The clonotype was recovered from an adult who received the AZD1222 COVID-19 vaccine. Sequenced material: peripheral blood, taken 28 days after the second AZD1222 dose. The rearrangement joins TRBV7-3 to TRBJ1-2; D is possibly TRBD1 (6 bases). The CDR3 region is CASSLGETGTGYTF. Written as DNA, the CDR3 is TGTGCCAGCAGCTTAGGGGAGACAGGAACTGGCTACACCTTC.